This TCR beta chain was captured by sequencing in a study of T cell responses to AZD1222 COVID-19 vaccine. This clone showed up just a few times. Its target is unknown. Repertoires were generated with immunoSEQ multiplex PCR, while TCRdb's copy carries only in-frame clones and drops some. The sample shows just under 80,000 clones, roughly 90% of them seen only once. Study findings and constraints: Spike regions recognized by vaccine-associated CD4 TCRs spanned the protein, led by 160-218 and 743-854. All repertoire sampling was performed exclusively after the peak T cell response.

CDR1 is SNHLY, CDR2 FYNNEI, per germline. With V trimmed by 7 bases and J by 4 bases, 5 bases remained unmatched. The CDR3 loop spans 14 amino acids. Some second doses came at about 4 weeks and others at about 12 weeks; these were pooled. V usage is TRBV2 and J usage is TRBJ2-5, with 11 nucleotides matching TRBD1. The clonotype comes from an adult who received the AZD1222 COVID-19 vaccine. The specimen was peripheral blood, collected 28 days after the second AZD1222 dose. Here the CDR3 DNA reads TGTGCCAGCACCCGGGACAGGGGGAGAGAGACCCAGTACTTC. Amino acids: CASTRDRGRETQYF.